This record covers a single T cell receptor (beta chain). The sample is drawn from a study of cytomegalovirus exposure and HLA in healthy donors. It was with 60 Vbeta and 13 Jbeta primers that the PCR ran. Profiled with immunoSEQ multiplex PCR; TCRdb holds only in-frame clones, not every one. The data contain 90,000 to 140,000 clones, over 65% of them singletons. This CDR3 is 16 amino acids long. The germline V gene encodes CDR1 SGHDT and CDR2 YYEEEE. V was cut by 5 bases and J by 1 base, with 18 bases left in between. The chain carries TRBV5-6 and TRBJ2-5, with D tentatively TRBD1 (6 bases). Input material: PBMCs. The origin of this receptor is a man aged 35 to 55 in good health and CMV-seropositive. CDR3 sequence: CASSFPLDSSQETQYF. In nucleotides, the CDR3 is TGTGCCAGCAGTTTTCCCCTGGACAGCTCCCAAGAGACCCAGTACTTC.